These T cell receptor beta chains were read from a single sample in a study of cytomegalovirus exposure and HLA in healthy donors. TCRdb's copy holds only in-frame clones and misses some; the assay was immunoSEQ multiplex PCR. Of about 170,000 clones listed, approximately 72% are singletons. The sample consisted of PBMCs. These TCRs come from a female donor in good health and CMV-seronegative. Both conserved end residues are part of each CDR3. The D gene is left open where the match is weak. Rows give clone size only sometimes, using once, few, many, or a class for an expanded clone.

len: 14; j_gene: TRBJ2-7; v_gene: TRBV6-5; abundance: -; d_gene: -; CDR3nt: TGTGCCAGCAGGGGGGGGGCCCTTGCCTACGAGCAGTACTTC; CDR3aa: CASRGGALAYEQYF
len: 16; j_gene: TRBJ2-7; v_gene: TRBV2; abundance: once; d_gene: TRBD1; CDR3nt: TGTGCCAGCAGTGAAGTGAGAGGGACAGGGGGGATAGGGCAGTACTTC; CDR3aa: CASSEVRGTGGIGQYF
len: 16; j_gene: TRBJ1-3; v_gene: TRBV5-1; abundance: -; d_gene: TRBD1; CDR3nt: TGCGCCAGCAGCGGCGAAACAGGGGAGTTTGGGAACACCATATATTTT; CDR3aa: CASSGETGEFGNTIYF
len: 16; j_gene: TRBJ1-3; v_gene: TRBV9; abundance: -; d_gene: -; CDR3nt: TGTGCCAGCAGCGTAGACCCCCTACAGGGTGGAAACACCATATATTTT; CDR3aa: CASSVDPLQGGNTIYF
len: 13; j_gene: TRBJ2-1; v_gene: TRBV6-4; abundance: -; d_gene: -; CDR3nt: TGTGCCAGCAGTCGTGGGTCGGAGGGTGAGCAGTTCTTC; CDR3aa: CASSRGSEGEQFF
len: 14; j_gene: TRBJ2-2; v_gene: TRBV9; abundance: -; d_gene: TRBD2; CDR3nt: TGTGCCAGCGCTAGCGGGGCTAACACCGGGGAGCTGTTTTTT; CDR3aa: CASASGANTGELFF
len: 13; j_gene: TRBJ1-6; v_gene: TRBV5-1; abundance: -; d_gene: -; CDR3nt: TGCGCCAGCAGCTTGGCAGGGCGTTCACCCCTCCACTTT; CDR3aa: CASSLAGRSPLHF
len: 15; j_gene: TRBJ1-4; v_gene: TRBV21-1; abundance: few; d_gene: -; CDR3nt: TGTGCCAGCAGGAAACGGACAGAGGTGGGTGAAAAACTGTTTTTT; CDR3aa: CASRKRTEVGEKLFF
len: 16; j_gene: TRBJ1-6; v_gene: TRBV7-3; abundance: -; d_gene: -; CDR3nt: TGTGCCAGCAGCTTAAGACCCCCAGGGTTGAATTCACCCCTCCACTTT; CDR3aa: CASSLRPPGLNSPLHF
len: 15; j_gene: TRBJ1-1; v_gene: TRBV27; abundance: -; d_gene: TRBD1; CDR3nt: TGTGCCAGCAGTCCTAGGACAGGGGGCATGACTGAAGCTTTCTTT; CDR3aa: CASSPRTGGMTEAFF
len: 16; j_gene: TRBJ2-6; v_gene: TRBV9; abundance: -; d_gene: -; CDR3nt: TGTGCCAGCAGCCGTGAGCCCTCCTCTGGGGCCAACGTCCTGACTTTC; CDR3aa: CASSREPSSGANVLTF
len: 12; j_gene: TRBJ2-7; v_gene: TRBV7-9; abundance: -; d_gene: -; CDR3nt: TGTGCCAGCAGCTTTGGAGTTAGGGAGCAGTACTTC; CDR3aa: CASSFGVREQYF
len: 14; j_gene: TRBJ2-5; v_gene: TRBV5-1; abundance: -; d_gene: -; CDR3nt: TGCGCCAGCAGCTTGAGGGGGTCGAGAGAGACCCAGTACTTC; CDR3aa: CASSLRGSRETQYF
len: 15; j_gene: TRBJ2-3; v_gene: TRBV5-1; abundance: -; d_gene: TRBD2; CDR3nt: TGCGCCAGCAGCTTGGAAGCTAGCGGGTCAGATACGCAGTATTTT; CDR3aa: CASSLEASGSDTQYF
len: 15; j_gene: TRBJ1-4; v_gene: TRBV2; abundance: -; d_gene: -; CDR3nt: TGTGCCAGCAGTGAAGCGCCGCGGGGCGATGAAAAACTGTTTTTT; CDR3aa: CASSEAPRGDEKLFF
len: 13; j_gene: TRBJ1-2; v_gene: TRBV19; abundance: few; d_gene: TRBD1; CDR3nt: TGTGCCAGTAGTGCACAGGGGGTCTATGGCTACACCTTC; CDR3aa: CASSAQGVYGYTF
len: 15; j_gene: TRBJ2-5; v_gene: TRBV29-1; abundance: -; d_gene: -; CDR3nt: TGCAGCGTTGAAGATCCAAGACACTACCAAGAGACCCAGTACTTC; CDR3aa: CSVEDPRHYQETQYF
len: 14; j_gene: TRBJ1-4; v_gene: TRBV5-1; abundance: -; d_gene: -; CDR3nt: TGCGCCAGCAGCTTGTTAGCCACTAATGAAAAACTGTTTTTT; CDR3aa: CASSLLATNEKLFF